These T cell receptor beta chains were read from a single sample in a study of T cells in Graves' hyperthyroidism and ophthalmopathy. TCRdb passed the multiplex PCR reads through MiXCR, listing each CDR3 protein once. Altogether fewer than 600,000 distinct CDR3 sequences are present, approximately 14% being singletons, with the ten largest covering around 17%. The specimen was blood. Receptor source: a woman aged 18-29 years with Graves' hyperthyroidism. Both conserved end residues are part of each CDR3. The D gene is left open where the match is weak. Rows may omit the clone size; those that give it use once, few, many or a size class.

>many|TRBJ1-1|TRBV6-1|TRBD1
TGTGCCAGTATTACCGGGACAGCGAAGACTGAAGCTTTCTTT
CASITGTAKTEAFF
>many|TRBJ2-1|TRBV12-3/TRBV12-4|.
TGTGCCAGCTCCAGACTGGGGGGCGGAAGCTCCTACAATGAGCAGTTCTTC
CASSRLGGGSSYNEQFF
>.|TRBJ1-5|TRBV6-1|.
TGTGCCAGCAGTGCCACCCCGGGGTCAAGTCAGCCCCAGCATTTT
CASSATPGSSQPQHF
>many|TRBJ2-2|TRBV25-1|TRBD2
TGTGCCAGCAGGGGACTTGGACTAGCGGGAACCTCACGGACCGGGGAGCTGTTTTTT
CASRGLGLAGTSRTGELFF
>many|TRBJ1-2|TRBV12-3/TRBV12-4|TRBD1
TGTGCCAGTGTAACAGGGGATGGCTACACCTTC
CASVTGDGYTF
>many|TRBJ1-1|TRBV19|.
TGTGCCAGTAGTAATTTTAGCCGCTCGTCATCGGGGACGGAAGCTTTCTTT
CASSNFSRSSSGTEAFF
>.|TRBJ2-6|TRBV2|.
TGTGCCAGCGAGGACTCTGGGGCCAACGTCCTGACTTTC
CASEDSGANVLTF
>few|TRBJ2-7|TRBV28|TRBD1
TGTGCCAGCAACCCCGGACAGGGCTACGAGCAGTACTTC
CASNPGQGYEQYF
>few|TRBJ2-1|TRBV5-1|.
TGCGCCAGCAGCTTGGGAAGCCCAGACAATGAGCAGTTCTTC
CASSLGSPDNEQFF
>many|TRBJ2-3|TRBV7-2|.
TGTGCCAGCAGCTTAGAGGGCGGGGCGACAGATACGCAGTATTTT
CASSLEGGATDTQYF
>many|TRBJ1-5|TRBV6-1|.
TGTGCCAGCAGCGAGAGGGATAGCAATCAGCCCCAGCATTTT
CASSERDSNQPQHF
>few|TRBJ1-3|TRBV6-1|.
TGTGCCAGCAGTGAAGCGCTCCTGTCCTCTGGAAACACCATATATTTT
CASSEALLSSGNTIYF
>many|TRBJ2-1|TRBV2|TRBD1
TGTGCCAGCAGCGCAACCGGGACAGCAGGAAATGAGCAGTTCTTC
CASSATGTAGNEQFF
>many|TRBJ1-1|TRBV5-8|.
TGTGCCAGCAGCTCCCTGGGTGGGGGGGCTATGAACACTGAAGCTTTCTTT
CASSSLGGGAMNTEAFF
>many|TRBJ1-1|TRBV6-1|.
TGTGCCAGCAGTTCCGGGGGCGGAGCTTTCTTT
CASSSGGGAFF
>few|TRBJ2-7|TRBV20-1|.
TGCAGTGCTAGAGATGGAGGCAGGGGAGCCTACGAGCAGTACTTC
CSARDGGRGAYEQYF
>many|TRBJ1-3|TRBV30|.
TGTGCCTGGATTGGGGGTGTAGCTGGAAACACCATATATTTT
CAWIGGVAGNTIYF
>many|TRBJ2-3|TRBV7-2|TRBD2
TGTGCCAGCAGCTTAGGGGCTAGCGGTGGTACAGATACGCAGTATTTT
CASSLGASGGTDTQYF
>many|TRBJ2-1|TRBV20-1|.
TGCAGTGCCCCTACTAGGGACAATGAGCAGTTCTTC
CSAPTRDNEQFF
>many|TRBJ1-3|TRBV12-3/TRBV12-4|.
TGTGCCAGCAGTTGGGGACCCGGCTCTGGAAACACCATATATTTT
CASSWGPGSGNTIYF
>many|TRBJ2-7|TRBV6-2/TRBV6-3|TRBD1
TGTGCCAGCAGTTACACCGGGACAGGCTACGAGCAGTACTTC
CASSYTGTGYEQYF
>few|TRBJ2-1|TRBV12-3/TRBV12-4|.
TGTGCCAGCAGTTTGGTGGCTAGCGTCTCCTACAATGAGCAGTTCTTC
CASSLVASVSYNEQFF
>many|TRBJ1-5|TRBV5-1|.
TGCGCCAGCAGCTTGGGACAGAACAATCAGCCCCAGCATTTT
CASSLGQNNQPQHF
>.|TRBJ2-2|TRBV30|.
TGTGCCTGGAGTGTAGATACCGGGGAGCTGTTTTTT
CAWSVDTGELFF
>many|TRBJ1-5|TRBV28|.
TGTGCCAGCAGTCGGGACATTACTCAGCCCCAGCATTTT
CASSRDITQPQHF
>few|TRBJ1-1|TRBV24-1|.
TGTGCCACCAGTGACAGGGGAGGCACTGAAGCTTTCTTT
CATSDRGGTEAFF
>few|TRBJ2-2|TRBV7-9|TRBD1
TGTGCCAGCAGCTTAGGACAGGGAGTCACCGGGGAGCTGTTTTTT
CASSLGQGVTGELFF
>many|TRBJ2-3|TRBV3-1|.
TGTGCCAGCAGCCCGATAGGATCCGCGGTAGGGGATACGCAGTATTTT
CASSPIGSAVGDTQYF
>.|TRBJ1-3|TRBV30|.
TGTGCCTGGCGGGCCAACCGAGCTGGAAACACCATATATTTT
CAWRANRAGNTIYF
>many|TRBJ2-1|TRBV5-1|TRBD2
TGCGCCAGCAGCCCTACGGGACTAGCGGAAGACAATGAGCAGTTCTTC
CASSPTGLAEDNEQFF
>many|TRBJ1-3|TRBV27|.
TGTGCCAGCAGTTTATCCTTGAGCCCAGGAAACACCATATATTTT
CASSLSLSPGNTIYF
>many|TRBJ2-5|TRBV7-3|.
TGTGCCAGCAGCTTTCGACAGGAAGAGACCCAGTACTTC
CASSFRQEETQYF